These 32 T cell receptor beta chains came from one sample sequenced in a study of T cells in Graves' hyperthyroidism and ophthalmopathy. The TCR beta CDR3 regions underwent amplification using RNA transcripts as the source. HTBI primers were employed in a first-round RT-PCR of the TCR CDR3. TCRdb itself ran the multiplex PCR reads through MiXCR, one entry per CDR3 protein. This sample carries over 450,000 distinct CDR3 sequences, under 15% of them seen once, and the ten largest clones take about 17%. The sequencing sample was made of blood. The receptors originated from a woman between 18 and 29 years old with Graves' hyperthyroidism.

In its sample, this clonotype was seen many times. One end of the junction varies from germline; a read error may be responsible. The rearrangement joins TRBV4-2 to TRBJ2-1; 7 bases are shared with TRBD2. The CDR3 loop spans 14 amino acids. Germline V lookup: CDR1 LGHNA, CDR2 YNFKEQ. DNA of the CDR3: TGTGCCAGCAGTCAAGGACTAGACTCCAATGAGCAGTTCTTC. It specifies CASSQGLDSNEQFF.

This clonotype was counted at least ten times. V is TRBV11-3 and J is TRBJ2-7; D possibly uses TRBD1 or TRBD2 (5 bases each). The germline V gene has CDR1 SGHNT and CDR2 YENEEA. CDR3 length: 13 amino acids. Trimming pared 5 bases from V and 5 bases from J, leaving 13 bases between. CDR3 coding DNA: TGTGCCAGCAGCAAATCGGGACCCAACGAGCAGTACTTC. It is translated as CASSKSGPNEQYF.

The chain recombines TRBV11-2 with TRBJ1-2, with 7 bases fitting TRBD1. This CDR3 has 12 amino acids. Trimming removed 4 bases from V and 7 bases from J; junction bases left unmatched: 3. Germline CDR1 and CDR2: SGHAT and FQNNGV. The CDR3 DNA follows: TGTGCCAGCAGCTCCGAGGGGGCTGGCTACACCTTC. Protein product: CASSSEGAGYTF. The full variable domain, in which reference TRBV11-2 and TRBJ1-2 provide the parts outside the CDR3, is EAGVAQSPRYKIIEKRQSVAFWCNPISGHATLYWYQQILGQGPKLLIQFQNNGVVDDSQLPKDRFSAERLKGVDSTLKIQPAKLEDSAVYLCASSSEGAGYTFGSGTRLTVV.

There are many counts of this clonotype. The chain has TRBV27 and TRBJ1-2, with TRBD1 matching 9 bases. V was pared by 5 bases and J by 3 bases, with 4 bases of the junction left unmatched. The CDR3 sequence is 14 residues long. Germline V gives CDR1 MNHEY, CDR2 SMNVEV (reference sequence). The CDR3 DNA sequence: TGTGCCAGCAGTCAAAGGACAGGGGACTATGGCTACACCTTC. Translated, it gives CASSQRTGDYGYTF.

J is TRBJ2-1 and V is TRBV27, with a possible D match to TRBD2 (6 bases). Per the germline V gene, CDR1 is MNHEY and CDR2 is SMNVEV (reference sequence). This CDR3 spans 17 amino acids. Trimming cost V 4 bases and J 4 bases, with 20 bases left between them. CDR3 sequence (DNA): TGTGCCAGCAGTTGGTCCGTCCGGGACTCCCAGTACAATGAGCAGTTCTTC. The encoded protein is CASSWSVRDSQYNEQFF.

V is TRBV30 and J is TRBJ2-1, with 7 bases identical to TRBD2. The trim removed 4 bases at V and 4 bases at J, leaving 10 bases unmatched. CDR1 and CDR2 from the germline V gene are GTSNPN and SVGIG (reference sequence). The CDR3 totals 15 residues. The CDR3 DNA reads as TGTGCCTGGACCGACAAGCGGGACCAATACAATGAGCAGTTCTTC. Translated, it gives CAWTDKRDQYNEQFF.

This clonotype was seen ten or more times. The chain joins TRBV28 to TRBJ2-7, with 8 bases lining up with TRBD2. Germline trimming cut 5 bases from V and 2 bases from J; bases unmatched to any gene: 8. Germline loops: CDR1 MDHEN, CDR2 SYDVKM. This CDR3 is built from 15 residues. CDR3 amino acids: CASSNGPGLAYEQYF. The DNA for the CDR3 is TGTGCCAGCAGTAACGGGCCGGGACTAGCCTACGAGCAGTACTTC.

As regards this clonotype: A much larger clonotype is one base distant, so this may be a read error. The V and J genes are TRBV11-2 and TRBJ1-5; TRBD1 matches 7 bases. The ends lost 1 base at V and 0 bases at J; junction bases unmatched: 0. There are 15 residues in the CDR3. From germline, CDR1 is SGHAT and CDR2 FQNNGV. The CDR3 DNA is TGTGCCAGCAGCTTAGCAGGGGGTAGCAATCAGCCCCAGCATTTT. Its translation: CASSLAGGSNQPQHF.

CDR3: CSASLFSGTSGRLHNEQFF. DNA for the CDR3: TGCAGTGCTAGCCTTTTTTCCGGGACTAGCGGGAGATTGCACAATGAGCAGTTCTTC. V usage is TRBV20-1 and J usage is TRBJ2-1, with 14 bases aligning to TRBD2. The CDR3 covers 19 residues. J gave up 5 bases and V 3 bases, and 15 bases lay outside the gene matches. Germline CDR1 is DFQATT and CDR2 is SNEGSKA (reference sequence).

This clonotype was detected ten times or more. V is TRBV13 and J is TRBJ2-5, with 12 nucleotides matching TRBD2. The CDR3 loop spans 16 amino acids. V lost 0 bases to trimming and J lost 2 bases; unmatched junction nucleotides: 1. Germline loops: CDR1 PRHDT, CDR2 FYEKMQ (reference sequence). The CDR3 region is CASSLGGTSGQETQYF. Written as DNA, the CDR3 is TGTGCCAGCAGCTTAGGCGGGACTAGCGGGCAAGAGACCCAGTACTTC.

This clonotype was picked up many times. This chain uses TRBV12-3 or TRBV12-4 with TRBJ1-1; D may be TRBD1 (5 bases). The CDR3 sequence is 12 residues long. The V and J ends lost 4 bases and 10 bases respectively, with 13 bases between them. The CDR3 here is CASSYGTGGAFF. CDR3 bases: TGTGCCAGCAGTTACGGGACGGGAGGAGCTTTCTTT.

The V gene is TRBV7-4, the J gene TRBJ1-2; a possible D gene is TRBD1 (6 bases). This CDR3 has 12 amino acids. V lost 3 bases and J lost 6, with 8 bases in between. The germline gives CDR1 SGHVT, CDR2 SQSDAQ. The CDR3 reads CASSFWTDGYTF. CDR3 coding DNA: TGTGCCAGCAGCTTCTGGACAGATGGCTACACCTTC.

This clonotype was counted ten times or more. The rearrangement joins TRBV3-1 to TRBJ2-3; 9 bases are shared with TRBD2. V lost 1 base and J lost 1; bases outside the gene matches: 3. CDR1 and CDR2 (germline): LGHDT, YNNKEL (reference sequence). The CDR3 is made up of 16 amino acids. The CDR3 sequence is CASSQGTSERTDTQYF. The CDR3 nucleotides are TGTGCCAGCAGCCAAGGGACTAGCGAACGCACAGATACGCAGTATTTT.

This clonotype has a count of ten or more. The genes are TRBV19 and TRBJ1-2, with a tentative D call TRBD1 (5 bases). The CDR3 runs 15 residues. V lost 10 bases and J lost 2, with 20 bases in between. Looked up from germline, CDR1 is LNHDA and CDR2 is SQIVND (reference sequence). The chain's CDR3 is CATSTKPGGNYGYTF. As DNA, the CDR3 is TGTGCCACCTCAACAAAGCCGGGGGGAAACTATGGCTACACCTTC.

This clonotype was seen more than once but under ten times. This chain joins TRBV18 and TRBJ1-2; D gene uncertain. The length of the CDR3 is 14 residues. Trimming cost V 4 bases and J 1 base, with 10 bases left between them. From germline, CDR1 is KGHSH and CDR2 LQKENI. CDR3 sequence reads: CASSRVGINYGYTF. In nucleotides, the CDR3 is TGTGCCAGCTCACGTGTGGGGATTAACTATGGCTACACCTTC.

Many counts were recorded for this clonotype. This chain uses TRBV19 with TRBJ2-7, with D perhaps TRBD1 or TRBD2 (5 bases each). Germline CDR1 reads LNHDA; CDR2 reads SQIVND (reference sequence). The CDR3 is 19 residues long. V shed 11 bases and J shed 0 bases, with 32 bases lying between them. CDR3 DNA sequence: TGTGCCTCCCAGAGGGGTGTAGCTCCTTTCGGGTGTAGCTCCTACGAGCAGTACGTC. Translated: CASQRGVAPFGCSSYEQYV.

This clonotype was found a few times. The chain is built from TRBV20-1 and TRBJ2-5, with TRBD1 matching 10 bases. With 6 bases clipped from V and 8 bases from J, the junction kept 9 bases outside the gene matches. The CDR3 sequence is 13 residues long. Per the germline V gene, CDR1 is DFQATT and CDR2 is SNEGSKA (reference sequence). The CDR3 loop is CSAIDRGLPTQYF. The DNA for the CDR3 is TGCAGTGCAATAGACAGGGGGCTCCCTACCCAGTACTTC.

Comment on this clonotype: A read error may be the cause here, since a much bigger clone is one base away. The V and J genes are TRBV12-3 or TRBV12-4 and TRBJ2-3; D could derive from TRBD1 or TRBD2 (6 bases each). The CDR3 is made up of 13 amino acids. V was pared by 8 bases and J by 6 bases, with 15 bases between. The CDR3 coding sequence is TGTGCCAGCGGAAAGCTAGGGGGGGATACGCAGTATTTT. Protein: CASGKLGGDTQYF.

This clonotype was detected only a few times. The V and J genes are TRBV5-1 and TRBJ2-5, with TRBD1 identical over 9 bases. This CDR3 has 16 residues. Germline lookup yields CDR1 SGHRS and CDR2 YFSETQ. V lost 0 bases, J lost 5 bases, and 8 bases stayed unmatched. The CDR3 DNA reads TGCGCCAGCAGCTTGGGTCCGACCGGGACAGGGGAGACCCAGTACTTC. It specifies CASSLGPTGTGETQYF. Full variable domain (rest looked up from reference TRBV5-1 and TRBJ2-5): KAGVTQTPRYLIKTRGQQVTLSCSPISGHRSVSWYQQTPGQGLQFLFEYFSETQRNKGNFPGRFSGRQFSNSRSEMNVSTLELGDSALYLCASSLGPTGTGETQYFGPGTRLLVL.

The sample holds many counts of this clonotype. The rearrangement links TRBV7-8 to TRBJ1-5; the match to TRBD1 covers 7 bases. V shed 5 bases and J 0 bases; nucleotides not matched to a gene: 4. The germline CDR1 and CDR2 sequences are SGHVS and FQNEAQ. The CDR3 totals 15 residues. CDR3 in amino acids: CASSTGQHSNQPQHF. The CDR3 nucleotides read TGTGCCAGCAGCACGGGACAGCATAGCAATCAGCCCCAGCATTTT. Drawing the rest from reference TRBV7-8 and TRBJ1-5, the complete variable domain is GAGVSQSPRYKVAKRGQDVALRCDPISGHVSLFWYQQALGQGPEFLTYFQNEAQLDKSGLPSDRFFAERPEGSVSTLKIQRTQQEDSAVYLCASSTGQHSNQPQHFGDGTRLSIL.

This chain connects TRBV5-1 to TRBJ1-1; 7 bases are a match to TRBD1. The CDR3 runs to 14 residues. V was clipped by 4 bases and J by 6 bases; unmatched bases: 9. Germline assignment: CDR1 SGHRS and CDR2 YFSETQ. CDR3 in DNA: TGCGCCAGCAGCCGCGCCCTTACAGGGGCTGAAGCTTTCTTT. It encodes CASSRALTGAEAFF.

This clonotype was counted ten times or more. The gene calls are TRBV24-1 and TRBJ2-7, with a possible D match to TRBD1 (7 bases). CDR1 and CDR2 from the germline V gene are KGHDR and SFDVKD. V dropped 4 bases and J dropped 4 bases, with 13 bases sitting between them. CDR3 size: 14 residues. DNA of the CDR3: TGTGCCACCAGTGAGGCGGGACAGAGATACGAGCAGTACTTC. It translates to CATSEAGQRYEQYF.

This clonotype was seen ten or more times. The V and J genes are TRBV12-3 or TRBV12-4 and TRBJ1-1, with 7 bases matching TRBD1. J lost 0 bases, V lost 6 bases, and 7 bases had no gene match. The CDR3 has 15 amino acids. The CDR3 spells CASSWGDRMNTEAFF. The CDR3, as DNA: TGTGCCAGCAGCTGGGGGGACAGAATGAACACTGAAGCTTTCTTT.

This clonotype was counted between two and nine times. The rearrangement uses TRBV20-1 and TRBJ2-6; D may correspond to TRBD1 or TRBD2 (5 bases each). Germline V lookup: CDR1 DFQATT, CDR2 SNEGSKA (reference sequence). V was pared by 0 bases and J by 2 bases, with 14 bases between. This CDR3 comprises 17 residues. The CDR3 DNA reads as TGCAGTGCTAGAGATTTCCGGGGACCCACTGGGGCCAACGTCCTGACTTTC. This gives the protein CSARDFRGPTGANVLTF.

The V and J genes are TRBV6-1 and TRBJ2-1; 11 nucleotides match TRBD2. This CDR3 is 15 amino acids long. J lost 4 bases, V lost 6 bases, and 5 bases had no gene match. Germline V gives CDR1 MNHNS, CDR2 SASEGT. The DNA for the CDR3 is TGTGCCAGCAGCTCGACTAGCGGGGTGTACAATGAGCAGTTCTTC. This translates into CASSSTSGVYNEQFF.

With regard to this clonotype: At one end, the junction sequence differs from germline, possibly due to a read error. This chain connects TRBV6-5 to TRBJ1-1; perhaps TRBD1 as D (6 bases). The length of the CDR3 is 14 residues. The germline CDR1 and CDR2 sequences are MNHEY and SVGAGI. CDR3 amino acids: CASSYAGTPTEAFF. The CDR3 bases are TGTGCCAGTAGTTACGCCGGGACACCCACTGAAGCTTTCTTT.

This clonotype was recorded many times. The V gene is TRBV6-2 or TRBV6-3, the J gene TRBJ2-1, with a possible D match to TRBD2 (6 bases). The CDR3 extends over 13 amino acids. V lost 4 bases and J 3 bases, leaving 7 bases between the germline ends. Germline V gene sequence: CDR1 MNHEY, CDR2 SVGEGT. The CDR3 sequence: CASSLDYYNEQFF. The DNA for the CDR3 is TGTGCCAGCAGTTTGGACTACTACAATGAGCAGTTCTTC.

This clonotype showed up many times. The chain carries TRBV3-1 and TRBJ2-5, with 15 bases that match TRBD2. The CDR3 consists of 17 residues. Germline V CDR1 and CDR2: LGHDT, YNNKEL (reference sequence). Trimming cost V 7 bases and J 5 bases; bases outside gene matches: 11. The CDR3 coding sequence is TGTGCCAGCAACCATAGTCCCGGGACTAGCGGGAGGGAGACCCAGTACTTC. It translates to CASNHSPGTSGRETQYF.

The table lists this clonotype with many counts. The gene calls are TRBV2 and TRBJ2-5; D not certain. Trimming cost V 6 bases and J 5 bases, with 16 bases left between them. The CDR3 totals 14 residues. Germline-derived CDR1 and CDR2 are SNHLY and FYNNEI. The CDR3 loop is CASSNTISVETQYF. As DNA, the CDR3 is TGTGCCAGCAGCAATACCATTTCCGTGGAGACCCAGTACTTC. Full variable domain (outside the CDR3, taken from reference TRBV2 and TRBJ2-5): EPEVTQTPSHQVTQMGQEVILRCVPISNHLYFYWYRQILGQKVEFLVSFYNNEISEKSEIFDDQFSVERPDGSNFTLKIRSTKLEDSAMYFCASSNTISVETQYFGPGTRLLVL.

In this sample, this clonotype turned up many times. The DNA for the CDR3 is TGTGCCAGCAGTGATCCCCTCGGGACAGGCTATATTTGGGGGACTGAAGCTTTCTTT. Translation gives CASSDPLGTGYIWGTEAFF. This chain connects TRBV6-1 to TRBJ1-1; 8 bases agree with TRBD1. V trimming: 3 bases; J trimming: 5 bases; junction bases outside the gene matches: 20. The CDR3 is 19 residues long. Germline lookup yields CDR1 MNHNS and CDR2 SASEGT.

At least ten counts were recorded for this clonotype. This chain uses TRBV27 with TRBJ2-2; the D gene is possibly TRBD1 (6 bases). CDR1 MNHEY and CDR2 SMNVEV come from the germline V gene (reference sequence). With 3 bases removed from V and 6 bases from J, the gap between germline ends came to 17 bases. The CDR3 totals 16 residues. The CDR3 reads CASSFSRRQVPGELFF. The DNA for the CDR3 is TGTGCCAGCAGTTTTTCCCGGCGACAGGTCCCCGGGGAGCTGTTTTTT.

On this clonotype itself: Possible read error: a much larger clone is one base away. The chain employs TRBV5-1 and TRBJ1-2; D perhaps matches TRBD1 (6 bases). CDR3 size: 16 residues. Germline CDR1 and CDR2: SGHRS and YFSETQ. In DNA, the CDR3 is TGCCCCAGCAGCTTGGGGCGACAGGTTCTAAACTATGGCTACACCTTC. Translating it yields CPSSLGRQVLNYGYTF.